These 32 T cell receptor beta chains came from one sample sequenced in a study of blood T cell repertoires in COVID-19. Here immunoSEQ multiplex PCR was the method, and the copy in TCRdb shows in-frame clones only, minus some. This sample has roughly 3,600 clones, with 76% found just once. The sample was peripheral blood. The origin of the receptors is a human donor in a cohort sampled during active COVID-19.

This rearrangement joins TRBV3-1 (or the pseudogene TRBV3-2) to TRBJ2-1, with a possible D match to TRBD2 (5 bases). This CDR3 has 17 residues. From germline, CDR1 is LGHDT and CDR2 YNNKEL (reference sequence). Trimming removed 0 bases at V and 2 bases at J, with 14 bases between. The CDR3 DNA reads TGTGCCAGCAGCCAAGAAATTAGCGATGCTACCTACAATGAGCAGTTCTTC. Its translation: CASSQEISDATYNEQFF.

The rearrangement joins TRBV28 to TRBJ1-4; 7 nucleotides match TRBD1. V shed 6 bases and J 3 bases; nucleotides not matched to a gene: 7. Looked up from germline, CDR1 is MDHEN and CDR2 is SYDVKM. The CDR3 loop spans 15 amino acids. The CDR3 reads CASSLSGTANEKLFF. DNA for the CDR3: TGTGCCAGCAGCTTGTCCGGGACAGCTAATGAAAAACTGTTTTTT.

This clone was seen a single time. For the CDR3, the DNA is TGTGCCAGCAGTCTAAGACAGGGGCAAAATTCACCCCTCCACTTT. Amino acids: CASSLRQGQNSPLHF. The chain couples TRBV6-5 to TRBJ1-6; 8 bases are a match to TRBD1. Germline CDR1 reads MNHEY; CDR2 reads SVGAGI. J lost 7 bases, V lost 5 bases, and 7 bases had no gene match. The CDR3 has 15 residues.

The chain uses TRBV12-3 or TRBV12-4 and TRBJ1-2; D gene unclear. V dropped 3 bases and J dropped 3 bases, with 8 bases sitting between them. The CDR3 runs to 13 residues. The CDR3 nucleotides read TGTGCCAGCAGTTTTACAGTGGACTATGGCTACACCTTC. The encoded protein is CASSFTVDYGYTF.

This chain links TRBV28 with TRBJ2-5, with 7 bases aligning to TRBD1. The V gene's germline CDR1 is MDHEN and CDR2 SYDVKM. CDR3 size: 14 residues. Trimming removed 5 bases from V and 2 bases from J; junction bases left unmatched: 5. The chain's CDR3 is CASSKGAKQETQYF. The CDR3 DNA is TGTGCCAGCAGTAAGGGGGCCAAACAAGAGACCCAGTACTTC.

This rearrangement joins TRBV24-1 to TRBJ1-5, with a tentative D call TRBD1 (6 bases). The germline V and J ends were trimmed by 4 bases and 7 bases, with 13 bases remaining between them. The CDR3 extends over 14 amino acids. In germline, CDR1 is KGHDR, CDR2 SFDVKD. CDR3 residues: CATSDTGSGQPQHF. CDR3 sequence (DNA): TGTGCCACCAGTGACACAGGGAGTGGGCAGCCCCAGCATTTT.

This chain links TRBV4-1 with TRBJ1-2; D ambiguous. Germline values: CDR1 MGHRA, CDR2 YSYEKL. The CDR3 covers 15 residues. Trimming left V 0 bases short and J 7 bases short, with 15 bases between. Here the CDR3 reads CASSQDINYSGGYTF. The DNA of the CDR3 is TGCGCCAGCAGCCAAGATATTAACTATTCCGGTGGCTACACCTTC.

The rearrangement joins TRBV4-1 to TRBJ2-7; 10 nucleotides line up with TRBD1. The CDR3 length is 16 residues. The germline CDR1 and CDR2 sequences are MGHRA and YSYEKL. J was trimmed by 5 bases and V by 0 bases; bases with no gene match: 7. CDR3 protein: CASSQDGTGVRDEQYF. CDR3 sequence (DNA): TGCGCCAGCAGCCAAGATGGGACAGGGGTTCGCGACGAGCAGTACTTC.

This sequence joins TRBV5-5 and TRBJ2-1, with D unresolved. CDR1 and CDR2 (germline): SGHKS, YYEKEE (reference sequence). The V end lost 4 bases, the J end lost 12 bases, and 14 bases lay between the germline ends. CDR3 size: 12 residues. The CDR3 nucleotides are TGTGCCAGCAGCCCAATGGGCTCAGGGCAGTTCTTC. This sequence encodes CASSPMGSGQFF.

The chain links TRBV19 to TRBJ1-2; 7 bases map to TRBD1. The CDR3 sequence is 14 residues long. Germline V gene data show CDR1 as LNHDA and CDR2 as SQIVND (reference sequence). Germline trimming cut 7 bases from V and 2 bases from J; bases unmatched to any gene: 7. The CDR3 sequence: CASTVGTANYGYTF. The CDR3 DNA sequence: TGTGCCAGTACCGTCGGGACAGCCAACTATGGCTACACCTTC.

This clone was seen only once. The chain recombines TRBV5-5 with TRBJ2-7, with D unclear. The CDR3 runs to 13 residues. Germline CDR1 reads SGHKS; CDR2 reads YYEKEE (reference sequence). V was cut by 5 bases and J by 2 bases, with 11 bases left in between. This chain's CDR3 is CASSHLGAYEQYF. The DNA for the CDR3 is TGTGCCAGCAGTCACCTAGGAGCCTACGAGCAGTACTTC. Together with reference TRBV5-5 and TRBJ2-7, the CDR3 gives the full variable domain: DAGVTQSPTHLIKTRGQQVTLRCSPISGHKSVSWYQQVLGQGPQFIFQYYEKEERGRGNFPDRFSARQFPNYSSELNVNALLLGDSALYLCASSHLGAYEQYFGPGTRLTVT.

This chain connects TRBV7-2 to TRBJ2-5, with 15 bases fitting TRBD2. CDR3 length equals 18 residues. The germline V gene encodes CDR1 SGHTA and CDR2 FQGNSA. The ends lost 2 bases at V and 5 bases at J; junction bases unmatched: 9. The chain's CDR3 is CASSLSGGTSGRPETQYF. Written as DNA, the CDR3 is TGTGCCAGCAGCTTATCGGGGGGGACTAGCGGGAGGCCGGAGACCCAGTACTTC.

The chain has TRBV4-2 and TRBJ2-1; TRBD2 matches at 10 bases. Germline assignment: CDR1 LGHNA and CDR2 YNFKEQ. With 0 bases clipped from V and 2 bases from J, the junction kept 4 bases outside the gene matches. The CDR3 extends over 17 amino acids. CDR3 region: CASSQDRTSGTYNEQFF. CDR3 coding DNA: TGTGCCAGCAGCCAAGATCGGACTAGCGGCACCTACAATGAGCAGTTCTTC.

This chain uses TRBV6-1 with TRBJ1-4; 7 bases line up with TRBD1. The CDR3 spans 19 residues. Germline assignment: CDR1 MNHNS and CDR2 SASEGT. The trim removed 1 base at V and 0 bases at J, leaving 11 bases unmatched. CDR3 in DNA: TGTGCCAGCAGTGAAGTGGGCCGATCCGGGACAGCAACTAATGAAAAACTGTTTTTT. As protein: CASSEVGRSGTATNEKLFF.

The chain joins TRBV30 to TRBJ1-1, with D possibly TRBD1 on 5 matching bases. Germline assignment: CDR1 GTSNPN and CDR2 SVGIG (reference sequence). V dropped 8 bases and J dropped 6 bases, with 22 bases sitting between them. The CDR3 contains 14 residues. CDR3 sequence: CALRLGGGLSEAFF. The CDR3, as DNA: TGTGCCCTTCGTTTAGGCGGGGGATTGTCTGAAGCTTTCTTT. The full variable domain, completed using reference TRBV30 and TRBJ1-1, is SQTIHQWPATLVQPVGSPLSLECTVEGTSNPNLYWYRQAAGRGLQLLFYSVGIGQISSEVPQNLSASRPQDRQFILSSKKLLLSDSGFYLCALRLGGGLSEAFFGQGTRLTVV.

The genes are TRBV7-2 and TRBJ1-4; possible D gene TRBD1, 5 bases. V shed 5 bases and J shed 8 bases, with 15 bases lying between them. CDR3 length: 14 residues. Germline V gives CDR1 SGHTA, CDR2 FQGNSA. The CDR3 loop reads CASSPLSRGEKLFF. CDR3 in DNA: TGTGCCAGCAGCCCCCTATCACGGGGGGAAAAACTGTTTTTT. The complete variable domain, with remaining parts taken from reference TRBV7-2 and TRBJ1-4, reads GAGVSQSPSNKVTEKGKDVELRCDPISGHTALYWYRQSLGQGLEFLIYFQGNSAPDKSGLPSDRFSAERTGGSVSTLTIQRTQQEDSAVYLCASSPLSRGEKLFFGSGTQLSVL.

The chain uses TRBV21-1 and TRBJ2-7; TRBD1 is taken as the D call from the table, unchecked against the DNA. TRBV21-1 is a recognized pseudogene. This CDR3 is 12 amino acids long. CDR3 sequence: CASSNTSYEQYV. DNA of the CDR3: TGTGCCAGCAGCAACACAAGCTACGAGCAGTACGTC.

J is TRBJ1-2 and V is TRBV6-5, with a tentative D call TRBD1 (5 bases). Trimming cost V 0 bases and J 2 bases, with 10 bases left between them. Germline CDR1 reads MNHEY; CDR2 reads SVGAGI. This CDR3 contains 15 residues. CDR3 amino acids: CASSYSGGSNYGYTF. The DNA of the CDR3 is TGTGCCAGCAGTTACTCGGGGGGGAGCAACTATGGCTACACCTTC.

This chain uses TRBV12-3 or TRBV12-4 with TRBJ2-7; 7 bases are a match to TRBD2. This CDR3 region has 12 residues. The V and J ends lost 3 bases and 7 bases, in that order; junction bases with no gene match: 3. CDR3 protein: CASSFAREEQYV. CDR3 DNA sequence: TGTGCCAGCAGTTTTGCGCGGGAGGAGCAGTACGTC.

This chain connects TRBV18 to TRBJ1-3; 8 nucleotides agree with TRBD1. V trimming: 4 bases; J trimming: 4 bases; junction bases outside the gene matches: 12. Germline CDR1 reads KGHSH; CDR2 reads LQKENI. The CDR3 has 17 amino acids. The CDR3: CASSRDAGTGFGNTIYF. CDR3 nucleotides: TGTGCCAGCTCACGTGACGCCGGGACAGGCTTCGGAAACACCATATATTTT.

The rearrangement links TRBV2 to TRBJ1-2; 12 positions agree with TRBD1. CDR1 and CDR2 from the germline V gene are SNHLY and FYNNEI. The CDR3 consists of 13 residues. The V and J ends lost 7 bases and 7 bases, in that order; junction bases with no gene match: 4. The CDR3 loop reads CASKRDRGPGYTF. Written as DNA, the CDR3 is TGTGCCAGCAAAAGGGACAGGGGGCCTGGCTACACCTTC.

This clone was recorded only once. CDR3 in amino acids: CASSASGGVEKLFF. The CDR3 nucleotides are TGTGCCAGCAGTGCTTCAGGGGGCGTTGAAAAACTGTTTTTT. The V gene is TRBV28, the J gene TRBJ1-4, with 8 bases aligning to TRBD1. The germline V gene has CDR1 MDHEN and CDR2 SYDVKM. The CDR3 loop spans 14 amino acids. V lost 5 bases and J lost 7; bases outside the gene matches: 6.

V is TRBV2 and J is TRBJ2-7; D is ambiguous. Germline V gene lookup returns CDR1 SNHLY and CDR2 FYNNEI. The CDR3 loop spans 14 amino acids. V lost 2 bases to trimming and J lost 3 bases, with 11 bases between them. The CDR3 DNA follows: TGTGCCAGCAGTGAACGGCTAGGAGACTACGAGCAGTACTTC. Translation gives CASSERLGDYEQYF.

This clone was counted between two and nine times. This chain links TRBV28 with TRBJ2-2; 7 bases fit TRBD1. V shed 1 base and J 3 bases; nucleotides not matched to a gene: 5. CDR1 is MDHEN, CDR2 SYDVKM, per germline. The CDR3 has 16 amino acids. CDR3 nucleotides: TGTGCCAGCAGTTTATACCGGGACAGCTACACCGGGGAGCTGTTTTTT. Translation: CASSLYRDSYTGELFF. Full variable domain (remainder filled in from reference TRBV28 and TRBJ2-2): DVKVTQSSRYLVKRTGEKVFLECVQDMDHENMFWYRQDPGLGLRLIYFSYDVKMKEKGDIPEGYSVSREKKERFSLILESASTNQTSMYLCASSLYRDSYTGELFFGEGSRLTVL.

This chain uses TRBV6-5 with TRBJ1-2; 7 nucleotides match TRBD1. The CDR3 spans 15 residues. J gave up 4 bases and V 2 bases, and 7 bases lay outside the gene matches. CDR1 and CDR2 (germline): MNHEY, SVGAGI. Written as DNA, the CDR3 is TGTGCCAGCAGTTACCAGACAGGGACCAGCTATGGCTACACCTTC. The encoded protein is CASSYQTGTSYGYTF.

The V and J genes are TRBV30 and TRBJ2-1; 10 bases align to TRBD2. V was pared by 6 bases and J by 0 bases, with 5 bases of the junction left unmatched. The CDR3 has 15 residues. The germline gives CDR1 GTSNPN, CDR2 SVGIG (reference sequence). Here the CDR3 reads CACPGLADSYNEQFF. The CDR3 coding sequence is TGTGCCTGCCCCGGACTAGCGGACTCCTACAATGAGCAGTTCTTC. The complete variable domain, with remaining parts taken from reference TRBV30 and TRBJ2-1, reads SQTIHQWPATLVQPVGSPLSLECTVEGTSNPNLYWYRQAAGRGLQLLFYSVGIGQISSEVPQNLSASRPQDRQFILSSKKLLLSDSGFYLCACPGLADSYNEQFFGPGTRLTVL.

This clone was detected only a few times. J is TRBJ2-7 and V is TRBV6-2 or TRBV6-3; possibly TRBD2 for D (5 bases). Germline V lookup: CDR1 MNHEY, CDR2 SVGEGT. The CDR3 consists of 14 residues. Trimming removed 4 bases at V and 5 bases at J, with 15 bases between. The CDR3 DNA reads TGTGCCAGCAGTTTCTCCGGGAACGGTCACGAGCAGTACGTC. Translation gives CASSFSGNGHEQYV.

The chain combines TRBV5-8 with TRBJ2-2; TRBD2 aligns across 9 bases. V shed 0 bases, J shed 7 bases, and the junction held 4 bases outside the gene matches. The CDR3 has 15 amino acids. Per the germline V gene, CDR1 is SGHTS and CDR2 is YDEGEE. CDR3 in DNA: TGTGCCAGCAGCTTGGTTAGCGGGGGCAGCGGGGAGCTGTTTTTT. Translation: CASSLVSGGSGELFF.

Regarding this clone: Here the CDR3 omits its conserved ending phenylalanine or tryptophan, so a read error is the likely source. Because the CDR3's place on the DNA is in doubt, the DNA is left out and the CDR3 is given as listed by TCRdb. The chain recombines TRBV19 with TRBJ2-3; the D call of TRBD2 is as the table states it, not checked on the DNA. The CDR3 region is 13 residues in length, termini included. Germline CDR1 LNHDA, CDR2 SQIVND (reference sequence). Here the CDR3 reads CASSIPGTSFPLL.

The chain employs TRBV6-1 and TRBJ1-1, with 7 positions matching TRBD1. Germline V gene lookup returns CDR1 MNHNS and CDR2 SASEGT. Trimming cost V 2 bases and J 11 bases; bases outside gene matches: 11. The CDR3 loop spans 14 amino acids. The CDR3 region is CASSENTGKTGAFF. In DNA, the CDR3 is TGTGCCAGCAGTGAAAATACTGGGAAGACAGGGGCTTTCTTT.

Here the CDR3 reads CASSSRAGGDTGELFF. The CDR3 coding sequence is TGTGCCAGCAGCTCGCGGGCAGGGGGAGACACCGGGGAGCTGTTTTTT. The V and J genes are TRBV7-9 and TRBJ2-2, with TRBD1 matching 7 bases. The CDR3 is 16 residues long. Germline trimming cut 4 bases from V and 3 bases from J; bases unmatched to any gene: 8. The germline V gene has CDR1 SEHNR and CDR2 FQNEAQ (reference sequence).

This clone was seen a few times. The rearrangement uses TRBV6-6 and TRBJ2-3; TRBD1 agrees at 9 bases. The ends lost 10 bases at V and 6 bases at J; junction bases unmatched: 8. CDR3 length: 13 residues. Germline assignment: CDR1 MNHNY and CDR2 SVGAGI (reference sequence). In DNA form, the CDR3 reads TGTGCCACAGGACAGGGGACATGGGATACGCAGTATTTT. This encodes CATGQGTWDTQYF.